Following are 31 T cell receptor beta chains from one sample sequenced in a study of post-analysis software for immune sequencing data. Study-wide results and caveats: Included in a set of roughly five TRBV segments more frequent in patients than controls were TRBV5-6, TRBV5-1 and TRBV20-1.

Built from TCR beta cDNA, the libraries had unique molecular identifiers in them. TCRdb passed the PCR reads through MiXCR, listing each CDR3 protein once. The data hold roughly 200,000 distinct CDR3 sequences, with around 30% observed a single time. No antigen is known for these receptors. Sequencing input: blood. The receptor set was obtained from a girl aged 2-17 years with multiple sclerosis.

This clonotype was detected many times. V usage is TRBV11-2 and J usage is TRBJ2-1; 9 nucleotides agree with TRBD2. The length of the CDR3 is 15 residues. V shed 4 bases, J shed 2 bases, and the junction held 3 bases outside the gene matches. Germline CDR1 is SGHAT and CDR2 is FQNNGV. CDR3 in amino acids: CASSSRTSAYNEQFF. For the CDR3, the DNA is TGTGCCAGCAGCTCCCGGACTAGCGCCTACAATGAGCAGTTCTTC.

The V and J genes are TRBV5-8 and TRBJ1-4; D unclear. Trimming left V 6 bases short and J 5 bases short, with 11 bases between. Germline assignment: CDR1 SGHTS and CDR2 YDEGEE. This CDR3 is 13 amino acids long. CDR3 loop: CASNTQTNEKLFF. The CDR3 coding sequence is TGTGCCAGCAATACCCAGACAAATGAAAAACTGTTTTTT.

The chain couples TRBV12-3 or TRBV12-4 to TRBJ1-4; 7 nucleotides line up with TRBD1. V gave up 6 bases and J gave up 7 bases; unmatched junction bases: 11. The CDR3 contains 15 residues. The CDR3 is CASSSTGLGSEKLFF. In DNA form, the CDR3 reads TGTGCCAGCAGCTCGACAGGGTTGGGGAGTGAAAAACTGTTTTTT.

The table lists this clonotype with a few counts. V usage is TRBV5-1 and J usage is TRBJ1-4, with a weak D call TRBD1 (6 bases). CDR1 SGHRS and CDR2 YFSETQ come from the germline V gene. The CDR3 spans 15 residues. The germline V and J ends were trimmed by 2 bases and 7 bases, with 15 bases remaining between them. The CDR3 sequence: CASSLGPGASEKLFF. DNA of the CDR3: TGCGCCAGCAGCTTAGGCCCGGGGGCGAGTGAAAAACTGTTTTTT.

This clonotype showed up many times. V usage is TRBV10-3 and J usage is TRBJ2-3, with TRBD1 matching 9 bases. The V gene end was trimmed by 8 bases and the J gene end by 0 bases; junction bases not matched to a gene: 0. CDR1 ENHRY and CDR2 SYGVKD come from the germline V gene. This CDR3 contains 13 residues. The CDR3 loop reads CAIGTGSTDTQYF. The CDR3 bases are TGTGCCATCGGGACAGGGAGCACAGATACGCAGTATTTT.

The V call is TRBV2, the J call TRBJ1-1; no clear D gene. Trimming removed 9 bases from V and 0 bases from J, with 11 bases in between. There are 13 residues in the CDR3. CDR1 is SNHLY and CDR2 is FYNNEI in the germline V gene. This CDR3 is CASRGNMNTEAFF. As DNA, the CDR3 is TGTGCCAGTCGAGGCAACATGAACACTGAAGCTTTCTTT.

A few counts support this clonotype. The chain has TRBV24-1 and TRBJ2-7, with TRBD2 identical over 9 bases. TRBJ2-5 matches the DNA end more closely, so the J call is doubtful. The CDR3 totals 16 residues. Germline V gene data show CDR1 as KGHDR and CDR2 as SFDVKD. For the CDR3, the DNA is TGTGCCACCAGTAATACTTTAGCGGGAGAGTCGGAGACCCAGTACTTC. It yields the protein CATSNTLAGESETQYF.

This clonotype occurred once. V and J are TRBV20-1 and TRBJ1-5; a weak D match, TRBD1 (6 bases). V was pared by 3 bases and J by 6 bases, with 18 bases between. Germline CDR1 is DFQATT and CDR2 is SNEGSKA (reference sequence). The CDR3 covers 15 residues. The CDR3 loop reads CSASSRGRGGQPQHF. CDR3 coding DNA: TGCAGTGCTAGCAGCCGGGGCAGGGGCGGTCAGCCCCAGCATTTT.

Many counts were recorded for this clonotype. The gene calls are TRBV5-1 and TRBJ2-1; D ambiguous. There are 13 residues in the CDR3. V was pared by 0 bases and J by 10 bases, with 11 bases between. Germline V gene lookup returns CDR1 SGHRS and CDR2 YFSETQ. DNA of the CDR3: TGCGCCAGCAGCTTGGCCGCGAGAGACGAGCAGTTCTTC. Protein: CASSLAARDEQFF.

The rearrangement uses TRBV5-1 and TRBJ2-7; 12 bases are shared with TRBD1. V shed 0 bases, J shed 3 bases, and the junction held 4 bases outside the gene matches. The CDR3 length is 16 residues. Germline-derived CDR1 and CDR2 are SGHRS and YFSETQ. CDR3 region: CASSLGDRGRIYEQYF. CDR3 coding DNA: TGCGCCAGCAGCTTGGGGGACAGGGGGCGCATCTACGAGCAGTACTTC.

This sequence joins TRBV6-2 or TRBV6-3 and TRBJ2-1, with 8 bases that match TRBD1. The CDR3 is 12 residues long. Trimming at V came to 5 bases and at J to 12 bases, leaving 6 bases not matched to a gene. The germline gives CDR1 MNHEY, CDR2 SVGEGT. This CDR3 reads CASSLGQGVQFF. The CDR3 nucleotides read TGTGCCAGCAGTCTCGGACAGGGTGTGCAGTTCTTC.

This clonotype was observed many times. The chain employs TRBV6-5 and TRBJ2-7, with TRBD1 identical over 8 bases. V shed 0 bases and J 4 bases; nucleotides not matched to a gene: 11. The V gene's germline CDR1 is MNHEY and CDR2 SVGAGI. The CDR3 runs 17 residues. The CDR3 bases are TGTGCCAGCAGTTACTCGGGCCCTTCAGGGGGCTCGTACGAGCAGTACTTC. Translating it yields CASSYSGPSGGSYEQYF.

This clonotype showed up many times. V usage is TRBV5-1 and J usage is TRBJ2-3; D may be TRBD2 (5 bases). This CDR3 spans 15 amino acids. V lost 6 bases and J lost 0, with 14 bases in between. Per the germline V gene, CDR1 is SGHRS and CDR2 is YFSETQ. The CDR3 nucleotides read TGCGCCAGCACCAGTACGACGGGGAGCACAGATACGCAGTATTTT. The encoded protein is CASTSTTGSTDTQYF. Looking up the rest from reference TRBV5-1 and TRBJ2-3 gives the full variable domain: KAGVTQTPRYLIKTRGQQVTLSCSPISGHRSVSWYQQTPGQGLQFLFEYFSETQRNKGNFPGRFSGRQFSNSRSEMNVSTLELGDSALYLCASTSTTGSTDTQYFGPGTRLTVL.

The V and J genes are TRBV29-1 and TRBJ1-3; tentative D call: TRBD1 (5 bases). With 0 bases removed from V and 5 bases from J, the gap between germline ends came to 23 bases. This CDR3 spans 18 amino acids. CDR1 is SQVTM and CDR2 is ANQGSEA in the germline V gene. In nucleotides, the CDR3 is TGCAGCGTTGAAGATCGTCTGCGCAGGGAGGTTGTACGAAACACCATATATTTT. Translated: CSVEDRLRREVVRNTIYF.

This clonotype has a handful of counts. The V gene is TRBV5-1, the J gene TRBJ1-2, with 9 nucleotides matching TRBD1. V lost 5 bases and J lost 5; bases outside the gene matches: 13. This CDR3 is built from 16 residues. The germline V gene encodes CDR1 SGHRS and CDR2 YFSETQ. The chain's CDR3 is CASSPRLDRGIYGYTF. CDR3 coding DNA: TGCGCCAGCAGTCCCCGTTTGGACAGGGGAATTTATGGCTACACCTTC.

This clonotype was seen a handful of times. This sequence joins TRBV28 and TRBJ1-2; unclear D gene. The V gene's germline CDR1 is MDHEN and CDR2 SYDVKM. The ends were cut back, 6 bases at V and 0 bases at J, with 11 bases in the middle. The CDR3 has 14 amino acids. CDR3 in amino acids: CASRPDGSNYGYTF. The CDR3 DNA follows: TGTGCCAGCAGACCCGACGGATCTAACTATGGCTACACCTTC.

This clonotype was recorded many times. J is TRBJ2-5 and V is TRBV5-1; D is possibly TRBD2 (6 bases). Germline CDR1 SGHRS, CDR2 YFSETQ. Trimming left V 0 bases short and J 3 bases short, with 12 bases between. The CDR3 is 15 residues long. The chain's CDR3 is CASSLAGTGEETQYF. The DNA for the CDR3 is TGCGCCAGCAGCTTGGCCGGGACGGGGGAAGAGACCCAGTACTTC.

This clonotype was recorded at least ten times. The rearrangement links TRBV6-5 to TRBJ2-5; D unresolved. CDR3 length: 12 amino acids. CDR1 is MNHEY and CDR2 is SVGAGI in the germline V gene. V was clipped by 0 bases and J by 5 bases, with 4 bases between them. The CDR3 bases are TGTGCCAGCAGTTACTCTGGCGAGACCCAGTACTTC. This translates into CASSYSGETQYF.

Concerning this clonotype itself: Mismatch with germline at one junction end may stem from a read error. J is TRBJ1-1 and V is TRBV5-1; TRBD1 is a possible D gene (5 bases). There are 13 residues in the CDR3. Germline lookup yields CDR1 SGHRS and CDR2 YFSETQ. CDR3 residues: CASSLGENTEAFF. The CDR3 DNA reads TGCGCCAGTAGCTTGGGGGAGAACACTGAAGCTTTCTTT.

The chain uses TRBV6-2 or TRBV6-3 and TRBJ1-1, with 10 bases identical to TRBD1. The CDR3 spans 15 residues. Germline loops: CDR1 MNHEY, CDR2 SVGEGT. Unmatched junction bases numbered 9, after V lost 6 bases and J lost 5 bases. The CDR3 DNA is TGTGCCAGCAGCCTAAGACAGGGGGCGCGGACTGAAGCTTTCTTT. Encoded protein: CASSLRQGARTEAFF.

The chain is built from TRBV7-9 and TRBJ2-5; D could derive from TRBD1 or TRBD2 (5 bases each). V lost 5 bases and J 13 bases, leaving 26 bases between the germline ends. The length of the CDR3 is 15 residues. Germline-derived CDR1 and CDR2 are SEHNR and FQNEAQ (reference sequence). The CDR3 DNA is TGTGCCAGCAGCCCCGAATCCGGGACGGGAACGAGGTGGTACTTC. It encodes CASSPESGTGTRWYF.

The chain has TRBV20-1 and TRBJ2-7, with TRBD2 matching 7 bases. This CDR3 is 16 amino acids long. Germline V gene lookup returns CDR1 DFQATT and CDR2 SNEGSKA (reference sequence). The V segment lost 0 bases and the J segment 0 bases; nucleotides outside the gene matches: 8. The CDR3 here is CSARDLGGRASYEQYF. Written as DNA, the CDR3 is TGCAGTGCTAGAGATCTAGGCGGGAGAGCCTCCTACGAGCAGTACTTC.

The V gene is TRBV3-1, the J gene TRBJ2-3; TRBD2 matches 12 bases. The V gene's germline CDR1 is LGHDT and CDR2 YNNKEL (reference sequence). V shed 1 base, J shed 2 bases, and the junction held 1 base outside the gene matches. The length of the CDR3 is 16 residues. The CDR3 reads CASSQGLAGATDTQYF. Written as DNA, the CDR3 is TGTGCCAGCAGCCAAGGACTAGCGGGGGCCACAGATACGCAGTATTTT.

Ten or more counts support this clonotype. The V call is TRBV5-1, the J call TRBJ2-1, with D hard to call. CDR1 is SGHRS and CDR2 is YFSETQ in the germline V gene. The CDR3 is 12 residues long. The V end was cut by 4 bases, the J end by 8 bases, with 10 bases between. The DNA of the CDR3 is TGCGCCAGCAGCCTCCTCGACTATGAGCAGTTCTTC. Translated: CASSLLDYEQFF.

This clonotype was recorded at least ten times. V usage is TRBV5-1 and J usage is TRBJ2-5; D is tentatively TRBD1 or TRBD2 (5 bases each). Germline V gene sequence: CDR1 SGHRS, CDR2 YFSETQ. Trimming left V 0 bases short and J 1 base short, with 7 bases between. The CDR3 extends over 14 amino acids. CDR3 nucleotides: TGCGCCAGCAGCTTGGCCGGGGCCCAAGAGACCCAGTACTTC. Its protein is CASSLAGAQETQYF.

In this sample, this clonotype turned up many times. The chain has TRBV20-1 and TRBJ2-3; TRBD2 matches 12 bases. CDR3 length: 16 amino acids. Trimming at V came to 3 bases and at J to 8 bases, leaving 12 bases not matched to a gene. Germline-derived CDR1 and CDR2 are DFQATT and SNEGSKA (reference sequence). CDR3 loop: CSASDPTSGGLGTQYF. DNA for the CDR3: TGCAGTGCTAGTGATCCGACTAGCGGGGGCCTAGGTACGCAGTATTTT.

The chain employs TRBV12-3 or TRBV12-4 and TRBJ2-1; D could derive from TRBD1 or TRBD2 (5 bases each). Trimming left V 5 bases short and J 3 bases short, with 20 bases between. The CDR3 extends over 17 amino acids. CDR3 sequence reads: CASSPPGLNSYYNEQFF. CDR3 DNA sequence: TGTGCCAGCAGTCCCCCGGGGCTGAACTCGTACTACAATGAGCAGTTCTTC.

About this clonotype itself: A much larger clone differs by one base, so this may be a read error. V is TRBV5-1 and J is TRBJ2-7; tentatively, D is TRBD1 (5 bases). The CDR3 has 17 amino acids. CDR1 is SGHRS, CDR2 YFSETQ, per germline. V shed 1 base and J shed 0 bases, with 17 bases lying between them. CDR3 nucleotides: TGCGCCAGCAGCTTGATTCCGGGCGAGACAGACTCCTACGAGCAGTACTTC. This gives the protein CASSLIPGETDSYEQYF.

This clonotype has more than one count but fewer than ten. J is TRBJ1-6 and V is TRBV6-5; D gene uncertain. This CDR3 spans 14 amino acids. V lost 0 bases to trimming and J lost 11 bases, with 11 bases between them. CDR1 MNHEY and CDR2 SVGAGI come from the germline V gene. The CDR3 here is CASSYSGGPTPLHF. CDR3 DNA sequence: TGTGCCAGCAGTTACTCGGGTGGGCCCACACCCCTCCACTTT.

This clonotype was seen more than once but under ten times. Germline is not matched at one junction end, which may reflect a read error. The chain is built from TRBV3-1 and TRBJ1-4; the D is unclear. The CDR3 runs 14 residues. CDR1 and CDR2 (germline): LGHDT, YNNKEL (reference sequence). CDR3 DNA: TGTACCAGCAGCCCGGACGTCGCTAATGAAAAACTGTTTTTT. It is translated as CTSSPDVANEKLFF.

This clonotype was seen ten or more times. The chain links TRBV6-1 to TRBJ1-2; D not certain. The CDR3 is 13 residues long. Germline V gene data show CDR1 as MNHNS and CDR2 as SASEGT. The V gene lost 0 bases and the J gene lost 6 bases, with 8 bases spanning the gap. The CDR3 here is CASSEATVHGYTF. CDR3 in DNA: TGTGCCAGCAGTGAAGCGACGGTCCATGGCTACACCTTC.